The clone carrying this T cell receptor beta chain was found once. These data come from a study of blood T cell repertoires in COVID-19. As for the study in general: Donors in the United States, Italy and Spain gave samples during acute or convalescent COVID-19. T cells, B-cell-depleted T cells, or PBMCs provided the cDNA or gDNA that served as material.

Deletions cut 3 bases from V and 3 bases from J, with 14 bases between. CDR1 and CDR2 (germline): SGHNT, YENEEA. CDR3 length equals 15 residues. In the original workflow: Amplifying reference gene primers gave estimates of nucleated cell counts. TCRdb keeps only in-frame clones here, not all; method: immunoSEQ multiplex PCR. Clone size and the V and J calls come from that table; the DNA yielded D and trimming. The sample includes about 87,000 clones, about 83% of them seen just once. This clonotype was sampled from a woman in her seventies with acute or convalescent COVID-19. Sequencing was done on a sample of peripheral blood. The gene calls are TRBV11-3 and TRBJ2-5, with a tentative D call TRBD2 (5 bases). DNA of the CDR3: TGTGCCAGCAGCTTGTCTCGGCGGGCGGAAGAGACCCAGTACTTC. Its translation: CASSLSRRAEETQYF. Complete variable domain (other parts from reference TRBV11-3 and TRBJ2-5): EAGVVQSPRYKIIEKKQPVAFWCNPISGHNTLYWYLQNLGQGPELLIRYENEEAVDDSQLPKDRFSAERLKGVDSTLKIQPAELGDSAVYLCASSLSRRAEETQYFGPGTRLLVL.